These T cell receptor beta chains were read from a single sample in a study of T-cell reconstitution after alpha-beta-depleted transplantation in children. In TCRdb, the PCR reads were re-called with MiXCR into one record per CDR3 protein. The data contain more than 120,000 distinct CDR3 sequences, more than 8% of them singletons. The material was PBMCs, mostly from graft donor cells, obtained 180 days after TCRalphabeta/CD19-depleted stem cell transplant. These receptors came from a female patient aged 2-9 years who had a stem cell transplant for congenital amegakaryocytic thrombocytopenia, so the T cells may come from the graft donor. Each CDR3 is given with its conserved first and last residue. Fields, in order: J gene, V gene, CDR3 length, D gene, clone size, CDR3 protein, CDR3 DNA. The D gene is left open where the match is weak. Rows may omit the clone size; those that give it use once, few, many or a size class.

j_call: TRBJ2-7
v_call: TRBV6-5
cdr3_length: 12
d_call: -
clone_size: many
cdr3_aa: CASSYGGAEQYF
cdr3_nt: TGTGCCAGCAGTTACGGGGGTGCCGAGCAGTACTTC

j_call: TRBJ2-1
v_call: TRBV5-1
cdr3_length: 20
d_call: TRBD2
clone_size: few
cdr3_aa: CASSLRVRLGTTTSHNEQFF
cdr3_nt: TGCGCCAGCAGCTTGAGGGTCCGGTTGGGGACTACCACCTCCCACAATGAGCAGTTCTTC

j_call: TRBJ2-3
v_call: TRBV20-1
cdr3_length: 16
d_call: TRBD1
clone_size: many
cdr3_aa: CSAEQDSDRGTDTQYF
cdr3_nt: TGCAGTGCTGAGCAAGATTCGGACAGGGGAACAGATACGCAGTATTTT

j_call: TRBJ2-7
v_call: TRBV19
cdr3_length: 12
d_call: TRBD2
clone_size: many
cdr3_aa: CASLLAVYEQYF
cdr3_nt: TGTGCCAGCCTCCTAGCGGTCTACGAGCAGTACTTC

j_call: TRBJ2-3
v_call: TRBV5-1
cdr3_length: 13
d_call: -
clone_size: many
cdr3_aa: CASSLIVADTQYF
cdr3_nt: TGCGCCAGCAGCTTGATCGTTGCAGATACGCAGTATTTT

j_call: TRBJ2-5
v_call: TRBV12-3/TRBV12-4
cdr3_length: 14
d_call: -
clone_size: many
cdr3_aa: CASRSTAYQETQYF
cdr3_nt: TGTGCCAGCAGGTCGACAGCGTACCAAGAGACCCAGTACTTC

j_call: TRBJ2-5
v_call: TRBV7-9
cdr3_length: 13
d_call: -
clone_size: -
cdr3_aa: CASSFTGQETQYF
cdr3_nt: TGTGCCAGCAGCTTTACAGGCCAAGAGACCCAGTACTTC

j_call: TRBJ2-5
v_call: TRBV29-1
cdr3_length: 17
d_call: -
clone_size: many
cdr3_aa: CSVYFYTLSDTEETQYF
cdr3_nt: TGCAGCGTTTACTTTTATACCTTATCCGACACGGAAGAGACCCAGTACTTC

j_call: TRBJ1-3
v_call: TRBV7-9
cdr3_length: 16
d_call: TRBD1
clone_size: few
cdr3_aa: CASSHRQGSSGNTIYF
cdr3_nt: TGTGCCAGCAGCCACCGACAGGGGAGCTCTGGAAACACCATATATTTT

j_call: TRBJ2-2
v_call: TRBV10-3
cdr3_length: 14
d_call: -
clone_size: few
cdr3_aa: CAISEIYYTGELFF
cdr3_nt: TGTGCCATCAGTGAGATTTATTACACCGGGGAGCTGTTTTTT

j_call: TRBJ1-6
v_call: TRBV20-1
cdr3_length: 14
d_call: TRBD1
clone_size: many
cdr3_aa: CSARAGTANSPLHF
cdr3_nt: TGCAGTGCTAGAGCCGGGACAGCAAATTCACCCCTCCACTTT

j_call: TRBJ2-7
v_call: TRBV12-3/TRBV12-4
cdr3_length: 14
d_call: TRBD2
clone_size: many
cdr3_aa: CASSLGGNFYEQYF
cdr3_nt: TGTGCCAGCAGTTTGGGAGGGAATTTTTACGAGCAGTACTTC

j_call: TRBJ1-1
v_call: TRBV20-1
cdr3_length: 12
d_call: -
clone_size: -
cdr3_aa: CSARDRFTEAFF
cdr3_nt: TGCAGTGCTAGAGACAGGTTCACTGAAGCTTTCTTT

j_call: TRBJ2-7
v_call: TRBV20-1
cdr3_length: 15
d_call: TRBD2
clone_size: many
cdr3_aa: CSAPVRRGASYEQYF
cdr3_nt: TGCAGTGCCCCCGTCCGGCGGGGGGCCTCCTACGAGCAGTACTTC

j_call: TRBJ2-1
v_call: TRBV12-3/TRBV12-4
cdr3_length: 12
d_call: -
clone_size: -
cdr3_aa: CASSFFSNEQFF
cdr3_nt: TGTGCCAGCAGTTTTTTTTCCAATGAGCAGTTCTTC

j_call: TRBJ1-1
v_call: TRBV19
cdr3_length: 13
d_call: TRBD1
clone_size: -
cdr3_aa: CASNDRDGTEAFF
cdr3_nt: TGTGCCAGTAACGACAGGGATGGCACTGAAGCTTTCTTT

j_call: TRBJ2-7
v_call: TRBV5-1
cdr3_length: 15
d_call: -
clone_size: many
cdr3_aa: CASSLGSGPFYEQYF
cdr3_nt: TGCGCCAGCAGCTTGGGGAGCGGTCCGTTCTACGAGCAGTACTTC

j_call: TRBJ2-2
v_call: TRBV7-2
cdr3_length: 16
d_call: -
clone_size: once
cdr3_aa: CASRRGLGAQDGELFF
cdr3_nt: TGTGCCAGCAGACGAGGTTTAGGGGCGCAAGACGGGGAGCTGTTTTTT

j_call: TRBJ2-1
v_call: TRBV15
cdr3_length: 12
d_call: -
clone_size: many
cdr3_aa: CATSSENNEQFF
cdr3_nt: TGTGCCACCAGCAGCGAAAACAATGAGCAGTTCTTC

j_call: TRBJ1-5
v_call: TRBV28
cdr3_length: 14
d_call: -
clone_size: many
cdr3_aa: CASSSRTALRPQHF
cdr3_nt: TGTGCCAGCAGTTCACGGACAGCGCTAAGGCCCCAGCATTTT

j_call: TRBJ2-1
v_call: TRBV5-5
cdr3_length: 12
d_call: -
clone_size: many
cdr3_aa: CASSRRDNEQFF
cdr3_nt: TGTGCCAGCAGCAGAAGGGACAATGAGCAGTTCTTC

j_call: TRBJ1-2
v_call: TRBV28
cdr3_length: 22
d_call: TRBD1
clone_size: -
cdr3_aa: CASSFRASARDRGKFLNYGYTF
cdr3_nt: TGTGCCAGCAGTTTTAGGGCCTCGGCTAGGGACAGGGGGAAGTTCCTCAACTATGGCTACACCTTC

j_call: TRBJ1-3
v_call: TRBV7-2
cdr3_length: 17
d_call: -
clone_size: -
cdr3_aa: CASSLAAPKPSGNTIYF
cdr3_nt: TGTGCCAGCAGCTTAGCAGCGCCAAAACCCTCTGGAAACACCATATATTTT

j_call: TRBJ2-1
v_call: TRBV29-1
cdr3_length: 15
d_call: TRBD2
clone_size: many
cdr3_aa: CSVRLAGGGYNEQFF
cdr3_nt: TGCAGCGTTCGCCTAGCGGGAGGAGGCTACAATGAGCAGTTCTTC

j_call: TRBJ2-7
v_call: TRBV29-1
cdr3_length: 14
d_call: TRBD1
clone_size: many
cdr3_aa: CSVKEGQGPYEQYF
cdr3_nt: TGCAGCGTTAAGGAGGGACAGGGCCCCTACGAGCAGTACTTC

j_call: TRBJ2-7
v_call: TRBV6-1
cdr3_length: 14
d_call: -
clone_size: many
cdr3_aa: CASSGVRSPYEQYF
cdr3_nt: TGTGCCAGCAGTGGGGTTCGGAGCCCCTACGAGCAGTACTTC

j_call: TRBJ1-5
v_call: TRBV12-3/TRBV12-4
cdr3_length: 16
d_call: -
clone_size: many
cdr3_aa: CASSSGRVGSNQPQHF
cdr3_nt: TGTGCCAGCAGTTCTGGCAGGGTTGGGAGCAATCAGCCCCAGCATTTT

j_call: TRBJ2-1
v_call: TRBV19
cdr3_length: 16
d_call: TRBD2
clone_size: many
cdr3_aa: CASRLPGLAGANEQFF
cdr3_nt: TGTGCCAGTAGACTACCGGGACTAGCGGGAGCTAATGAGCAGTTCTTC

j_call: TRBJ2-1
v_call: TRBV24-1
cdr3_length: 10
d_call: TRBD1
clone_size: -
cdr3_aa: CATTRDSKFF
cdr3_nt: TGTGCCACCACTCGGGACAGTAAATTCTTC

j_call: TRBJ2-4
v_call: TRBV10-3
cdr3_length: 15
d_call: -
clone_size: many
cdr3_aa: CAISEGIGSQNIQYF
cdr3_nt: TGTGCCATCAGTGAGGGAATCGGGAGCCAAAACATTCAGTACTTC

j_call: TRBJ1-3
v_call: TRBV20-1
cdr3_length: 14
d_call: TRBD1
clone_size: few
cdr3_aa: CSASWTGGGNTIYF
cdr3_nt: TGCAGTGCTAGTTGGACAGGGGGAGGAAACACCATATATTTT

j_call: TRBJ2-2
v_call: TRBV5-1
cdr3_length: 16
d_call: -
clone_size: many
cdr3_aa: CASRPLGGPVTGELFF
cdr3_nt: TGCGCCAGCAGGCCCCTAGGAGGGCCAGTCACCGGGGAGCTGTTTTTT

j_call: TRBJ2-1
v_call: TRBV7-6
cdr3_length: 16
d_call: TRBD2
clone_size: many
cdr3_aa: CASSLNLPGRGNEQFF
cdr3_nt: TGTGCCAGCAGCTTAAATCTCCCCGGGAGGGGAAATGAGCAGTTCTTC

j_call: TRBJ2-1
v_call: TRBV4-2
cdr3_length: 16
d_call: -
clone_size: few
cdr3_aa: CASSQVPPGNYNEQFF
cdr3_nt: TGTGCCAGCAGCCAAGTACCTCCCGGGAACTACAATGAGCAGTTCTTC

j_call: TRBJ1-6
v_call: TRBV12-3/TRBV12-4
cdr3_length: 14
d_call: -
clone_size: many
cdr3_aa: CASRPSQGYGPLHF
cdr3_nt: TGTGCCAGCAGACCCTCACAGGGTTACGGACCCCTCCACTTT

j_call: TRBJ2-3
v_call: TRBV20-1
cdr3_length: 17
d_call: TRBD1
clone_size: -
cdr3_aa: CSACGQAPGLSTDTQYF
cdr3_nt: TGCAGTGCCTGCGGACAGGCCCCCGGCTTGAGCACAGATACGCAGTATTTT

j_call: TRBJ1-2
v_call: TRBV29-1
cdr3_length: 13
d_call: -
clone_size: many
cdr3_aa: CSVVRGESYGYTF
cdr3_nt: TGCAGCGTTGTGAGGGGGGAAAGCTATGGCTACACCTTC

j_call: TRBJ1-6
v_call: TRBV6-5
cdr3_length: 17
d_call: -
clone_size: few
cdr3_aa: CASSYDQGGSYNSPLHF
cdr3_nt: TGTGCCAGCAGTTACGATCAAGGGGGATCCTATAATTCACCCCTCCACTTT

j_call: TRBJ1-1
v_call: TRBV5-1
cdr3_length: 13
d_call: -
clone_size: many
cdr3_aa: CASSLDGDTEAFF
cdr3_nt: TGCGCCAGCAGCTTGGACGGAGACACTGAAGCTTTCTTT

j_call: TRBJ1-4
v_call: TRBV12-3/TRBV12-4
cdr3_length: 15
d_call: TRBD1
clone_size: few
cdr3_aa: CASRRTGVLNEKLFF
cdr3_nt: TGTGCCAGCAGAAGGACAGGGGTACTTAATGAAAAACTGTTTTTT

j_call: TRBJ2-7
v_call: TRBV7-2
cdr3_length: 15
d_call: TRBD2
clone_size: -
cdr3_aa: CASSLSGRALYEQYF
cdr3_nt: TGTGCCAGCAGCCTTAGCGGGAGGGCCCTTTACGAGCAGTACTTC

j_call: TRBJ2-3
v_call: TRBV28
cdr3_length: 12
d_call: -
clone_size: few
cdr3_aa: CASSGNTDTQYF
cdr3_nt: TGTGCCAGCAGTGGAAACACAGATACGCAGTATTTT

j_call: TRBJ2-1
v_call: TRBV20-1
cdr3_length: 15
d_call: -
clone_size: many
cdr3_aa: CSARDAKSSYNEQFF
cdr3_nt: TGCAGTGCTAGGGACGCCAAGAGCTCCTACAATGAGCAGTTCTTC

j_call: TRBJ2-7
v_call: TRBV7-9
cdr3_length: 13
d_call: -
clone_size: few
cdr3_aa: CASSLLPTYEQYF
cdr3_nt: TGTGCCAGCAGCTTACTTCCCACCTACGAGCAGTACTTC

j_call: TRBJ2-3
v_call: TRBV7-2
cdr3_length: 15
d_call: -
clone_size: few
cdr3_aa: CASSPSYSSTDTQYF
cdr3_nt: TGTGCCAGCAGCCCTTCCTATTCTAGCACAGATACGCAGTATTTT

j_call: TRBJ2-1
v_call: TRBV6-2/TRBV6-3
cdr3_length: 12
d_call: -
clone_size: many
cdr3_aa: CASSYWLNEQFF
cdr3_nt: TGTGCCAGCAGTTACTGGCTCAATGAGCAGTTCTTC

j_call: TRBJ1-6
v_call: TRBV27
cdr3_length: 15
d_call: -
clone_size: many
cdr3_aa: CASTRGSSYNSPLHF
cdr3_nt: TGTGCCAGCACCAGGGGCAGCTCCTATAATTCACCCCTCCACTTT

j_call: TRBJ2-7
v_call: TRBV7-2
cdr3_length: 15
d_call: TRBD2
clone_size: few
cdr3_aa: CASSLYAGGIGEQYF
cdr3_nt: TGTGCCAGCAGCTTATACGCGGGGGGGATTGGCGAGCAGTACTTC

j_call: TRBJ2-5
v_call: TRBV25-1
cdr3_length: 15
d_call: -
clone_size: few
cdr3_aa: CASSAVAGLGETQYF
cdr3_nt: TGTGCCAGCAGTGCCGTGGCAGGTCTGGGGGAGACCCAGTACTTC

j_call: TRBJ2-7
v_call: TRBV5-1
cdr3_length: 13
d_call: -
clone_size: many
cdr3_aa: CASSLRRGYEQYF
cdr3_nt: TGCGCCAGCAGCTTGCGTAGGGGGTACGAGCAGTACTTC

j_call: TRBJ2-2
v_call: TRBV11-2
cdr3_length: 15
d_call: -
clone_size: many
cdr3_aa: CASARGVRSTGELFF
cdr3_nt: TGTGCCAGCGCTCGCGGAGTGAGATCCACCGGGGAGCTGTTTTTT

j_call: TRBJ2-7
v_call: TRBV3-1
cdr3_length: 15
d_call: -
clone_size: many
cdr3_aa: CASSQEFRKDYEQYF
cdr3_nt: TGTGCCAGCAGCCAAGAGTTCAGGAAGGACTACGAGCAGTACTTC

j_call: TRBJ2-7
v_call: TRBV19
cdr3_length: 13
d_call: -
clone_size: -
cdr3_aa: CASSMSIRGEQYF
cdr3_nt: TGTGCCAGTAGTATGAGCATCCGGGGCGAGCAGTACTTC